This T cell receptor beta chain was identified in a study of preoperative IRX-2 immunotherapy in early breast cancer. Treatment: preoperative locoregional IRX-2 cytokine immunotherapy. Patients received preoperative, locoregional IRX-2 cytokine immunotherapy in a phase Ib study. The CDR3 is 15 amino acids. V was clipped by 6 bases and J by 4 bases, with 15 bases between them. Repertoires were generated with immunoSEQ multiplex PCR, while TCRdb's copy carries only in-frame clones and drops some. This sample has around 38,000 clones, with approximately 77% found just once. The chain uses TRBV7-1 and TRBJ2-2; D is uncertain. TRBV7-1 is labeled an ORF, and its function is uncertain. The material was tumor tissue, obtained after IRX-2 immunotherapy. The clonotype originates from a human donor with breast cancer. The CDR3 DNA reads as TGTGCCAGCAGTCAAAGTTTGAGTTCCACCGGGGAGCTGTTTTTT. This encodes CASSQSLSSTGELFF.